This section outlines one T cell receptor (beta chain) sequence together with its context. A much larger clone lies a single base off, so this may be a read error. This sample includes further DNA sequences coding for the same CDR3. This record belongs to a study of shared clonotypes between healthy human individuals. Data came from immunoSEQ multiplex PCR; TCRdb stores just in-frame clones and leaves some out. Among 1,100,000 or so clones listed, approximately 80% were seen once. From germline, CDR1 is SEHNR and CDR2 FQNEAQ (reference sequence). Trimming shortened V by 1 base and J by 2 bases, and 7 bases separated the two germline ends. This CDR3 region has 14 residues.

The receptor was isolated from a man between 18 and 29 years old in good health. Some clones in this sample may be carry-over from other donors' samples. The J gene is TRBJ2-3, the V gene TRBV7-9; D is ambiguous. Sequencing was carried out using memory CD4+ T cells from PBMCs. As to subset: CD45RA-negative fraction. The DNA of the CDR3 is TGTGCCAGCAGCTTAGATGGAAACACAGATACGCAGTATTTT. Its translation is CASSLDGNTDTQYF.